This T cell receptor (delta chain) was identified during a study of gamma-delta chains in newborns, infants, children (dated by TCRdb to between 2018 and 2021). Notes on the research overall: According to the study title, microbial exposure causes polyclonal expansion of innate gammadelta T cells right after birth. How innate gammadelta T cell populations in human newborns were shaped by microbial exposure immediately after birth was investigated in the study.

For sequencing, an Illumina MiSeq was employed. TCRdb recomputed clones from the public reads with CATT; identical DNA rows were then combined. The sample table shows thousands of delta-chain clones, and approximately 1.9% are seen once. Clones ranked in the top ten supply approximately 13% of the sample. Only a few counts were recorded for this clone. The clone's antigen remains unknown. A much bigger clone sits one base away, suggesting this may be a read error. The CDR3 holds 24 amino acids from the cysteine to the phenylalanine. Kept here is only the CDR3 DNA, which spans 72 bases and is read in frame from base 1. Trimming accounts for 3 bases at V and 0 bases at J, while the number of junction bases matched to no gene is 27. CDR1 and CDR2, looked up from the germline V gene, are TSWWSYY and QGS.

The sequence was obtained from a child who was a newborn, infant or young child, either healthy, febrile or measles-vaccinated (not recorded which). The sequencing sample was made of blood. Recombination joined TRDV1 with TRDJ1; 11 bases in the junction line up with TRDD3. The CDR3 sequence is CALGDRCGPYLQLGDTRYTDKLIF. At the DNA level, the sequence is TGTGCTCTTGGGGATCGGTGCGGTCCCTACCTCCAGCTGGGGGATACAAGGTACACCGATAAACTCATCTTT.